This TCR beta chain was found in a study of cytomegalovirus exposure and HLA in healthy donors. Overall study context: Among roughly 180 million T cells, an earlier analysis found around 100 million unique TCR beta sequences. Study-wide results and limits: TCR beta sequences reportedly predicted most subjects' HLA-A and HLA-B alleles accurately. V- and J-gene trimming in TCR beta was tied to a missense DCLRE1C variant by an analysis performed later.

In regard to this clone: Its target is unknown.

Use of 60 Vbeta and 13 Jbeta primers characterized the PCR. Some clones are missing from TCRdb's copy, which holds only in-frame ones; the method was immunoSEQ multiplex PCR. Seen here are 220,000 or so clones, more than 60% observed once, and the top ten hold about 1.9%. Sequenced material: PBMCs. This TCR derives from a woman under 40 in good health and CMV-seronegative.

CDR3 DNA sequence: TGTGCCAGCAGCGCTGGACTAGCGGGATTATACAATGAGCAGTTCTTC. It codes for CASSAGLAGLYNEQFF. The J gene is TRBJ2-1, the V gene TRBV5-4; 12 nucleotides match TRBD2. CDR1 is SGHNT and CDR2 is YYREEE in the germline V gene (reference sequence). This CDR3 region has 16 residues. With 4 bases clipped from V and 4 bases from J, the junction kept 6 bases outside the gene matches.